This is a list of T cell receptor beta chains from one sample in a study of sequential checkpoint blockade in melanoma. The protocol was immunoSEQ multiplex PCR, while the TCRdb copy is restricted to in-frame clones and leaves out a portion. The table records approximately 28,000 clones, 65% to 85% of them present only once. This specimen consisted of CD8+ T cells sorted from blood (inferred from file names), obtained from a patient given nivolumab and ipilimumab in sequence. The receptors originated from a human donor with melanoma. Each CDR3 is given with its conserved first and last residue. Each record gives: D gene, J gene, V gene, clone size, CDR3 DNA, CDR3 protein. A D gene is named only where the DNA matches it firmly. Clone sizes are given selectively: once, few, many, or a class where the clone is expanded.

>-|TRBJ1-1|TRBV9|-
TGTGCCAGCAGCGCGGCCCTCCTTCAGCAGGGGACGGACACTGAAGCTTTCTTT
CASSAALLQQGTDTEAFF
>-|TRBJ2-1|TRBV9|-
TGTGCCAGCAGCCTTTTTAGCGGTCCAATTAATGAGCAGTTCTTC
CASSLFSGPINEQFF
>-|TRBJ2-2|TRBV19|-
TGTGCCAGTAGTATAGCCAGCACCGGGGAGCTGTTTTTT
CASSIASTGELFF
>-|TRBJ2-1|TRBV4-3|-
TGCGCCAGCAGCCAAGTTAGCGGCGGGACTTACAATGAGCAGTTCTTC
CASSQVSGGTYNEQFF
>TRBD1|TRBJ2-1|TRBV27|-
TGTGCCAGCAGTTTGACAGGGGGCGCTTACAATGAGCAGTTCTTC
CASSLTGGAYNEQFF
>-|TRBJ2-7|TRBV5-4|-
TGTGCCAGCAGCTTGGAGAGCGGACCCTACGAGCAGTACTTC
CASSLESGPYEQYF
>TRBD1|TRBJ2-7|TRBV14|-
TGTGCCAGCAGCCAAGATCTTACAGGGGTCGACGAGCAGTACTTC
CASSQDLTGVDEQYF
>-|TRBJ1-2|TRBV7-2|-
TGTGCCAGCAGCTTGCAAGGGGGCTATGGCTACACCTTC
CASSLQGGYGYTF
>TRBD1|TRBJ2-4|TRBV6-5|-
TGTGCCAGCAGAGTAACAGGGGGCATAAACATTCAGTACTTC
CASRVTGGINIQYF
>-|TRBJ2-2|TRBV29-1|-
TGCAGCGTTGGAGAGCGGAACACCGGGGAGCTGTTTTTT
CSVGERNTGELFF
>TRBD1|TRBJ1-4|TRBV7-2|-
TGTGCCAGCAGCCCGGGGACAGGGGGAAATGAAAAACTGTTTTTT
CASSPGTGGNEKLFF
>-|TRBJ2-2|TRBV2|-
TGTGCCAGCAGTATACCTCAGGGTCTCACCGGGGAGCTGTTTTTT
CASSIPQGLTGELFF
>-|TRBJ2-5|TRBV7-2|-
TGTGCCAGCAGCTTAACAGGGTCTCAGGAGACCCGGTACTTC
CASSLTGSQETRYF
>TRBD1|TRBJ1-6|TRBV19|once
TGTGCCACATGGGACAGGGGTAACTCACCCCTCCACTTT
CATWDRGNSPLHF
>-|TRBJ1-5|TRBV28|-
TGTGCCAGCAGTTTACGCCGGGACATCTACAATCAGCCCCAGCATTTT
CASSLRRDIYNQPQHF
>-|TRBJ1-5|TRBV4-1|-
TGCGCCAGCAGCCAAGAACATGCAGGGGTTCAGCCCCAGCATTTT
CASSQEHAGVQPQHF
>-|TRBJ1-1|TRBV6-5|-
TGTGCCAGCAGAGTAGGACAGAACACTGAAGCTTTCTTT
CASRVGQNTEAFF
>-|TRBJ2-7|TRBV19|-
TGTGCTAATCCCCTGGGGCGTGCCTACGAGCAGTACTTC
CANPLGRAYEQYF
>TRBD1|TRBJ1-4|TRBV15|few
TGTGCCACCAGCAAAAAAACGGGACAGGGCTATGAAAAACTGTTTTTT
CATSKKTGQGYEKLFF
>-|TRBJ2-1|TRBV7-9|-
TGTGCCAGCAGCTTAGCCCCAAACAATGAGCAGTTCTTC
CASSLAPNNEQFF
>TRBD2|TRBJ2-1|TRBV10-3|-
TGTGCCATCAGTGGGACTAGCGGGGGACTCGCTGACAATGAGCAGTTCTTC
CAISGTSGGLADNEQFF
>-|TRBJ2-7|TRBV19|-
TGTGCCAGTAGCCTGTTAGGCGGAGGTGACCGCGAGCAGTACTTC
CASSLLGGGDREQYF
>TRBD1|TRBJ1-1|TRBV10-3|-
TGTGCCACAAGACAGGGGCGGGGGACTGAAGCTTTCTTT
CATRQGRGTEAFF
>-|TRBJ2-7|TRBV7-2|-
TGTGCCAGCAGCTTTACCTACGAGCAGTACTTC
CASSFTYEQYF
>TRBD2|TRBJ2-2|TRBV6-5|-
TGTGCCAGCAGACTAGCGGGAGCCGGGGAGCTGTTTTTT
CASRLAGAGELFF
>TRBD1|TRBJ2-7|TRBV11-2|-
TGTGCCAGCAGCTTAGATGACAGGGGACACGGCTACGAGCAGTACTTC
CASSLDDRGHGYEQYF
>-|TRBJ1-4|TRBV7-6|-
TGTGCCAGCAGCTCATGGGGAGATAATGAAAAACTGTTTTTT
CASSSWGDNEKLFF
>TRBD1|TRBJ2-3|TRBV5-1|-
TGCGCCAGCAGCTTCAGGGGGCGCAGCACAGATACGCAGTATTTT
CASSFRGRSTDTQYF
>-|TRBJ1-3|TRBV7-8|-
TGTGCCAGCAGCTTAAGTGTGGGGGCGGTTGGAAACACCATATATTTT
CASSLSVGAVGNTIYF
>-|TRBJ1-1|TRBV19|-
TGTGCCAGTAGTCTGGGGGGGGGCACTGAAGCTTTCTTT
CASSLGGGTEAFF
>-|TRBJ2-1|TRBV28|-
TGTGCCAGCAGTCTCACTCCTAGCGACTCCTACAATGAGCAGTTCTTC
CASSLTPSDSYNEQFF
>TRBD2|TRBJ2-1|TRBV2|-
TGTGCCAGCAGTGAGGCGGGGGGCGAGCGTAATGAGCAGTTCTTC
CASSEAGGERNEQFF
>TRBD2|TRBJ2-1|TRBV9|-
TGTGCCAGCAGCGGGGAGACTAGCGGGAGTACGCATGAGCAGTTCTTC
CASSGETSGSTHEQFF
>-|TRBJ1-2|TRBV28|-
TGTGCCAGCAGTTTCCACGCTCCGACTCGGAACTATGGCTACACCTTC
CASSFHAPTRNYGYTF
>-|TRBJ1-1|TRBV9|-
TGTGCCAGCAGCCCCCGCGGCCGAAACACTGAAGCTTTCTTT
CASSPRGRNTEAFF
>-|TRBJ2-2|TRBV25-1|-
TGTGCCAGCAGTGGGTCCGGGTTAGCCGGGGAGCTGTTTTTT
CASSGSGLAGELFF
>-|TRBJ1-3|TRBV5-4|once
TGTGCCAGCAGCTTTTCTCTGGGAAACACCATATATTTT
CASSFSLGNTIYF
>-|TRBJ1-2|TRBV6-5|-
TGTGCCAGCAGTTACTCCGGACAGTTCTATGGCTACACCTTC
CASSYSGQFYGYTF
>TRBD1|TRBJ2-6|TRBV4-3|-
TGCGCCAGCAGCCATGACAGGGTTACTGGGGCCAACGTCCTGACTTTC
CASSHDRVTGANVLTF
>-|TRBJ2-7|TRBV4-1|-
TGCGCCAGCAGCCAAGTCGGGATGACCCCCATATACGAGCAGTACTTC
CASSQVGMTPIYEQYF
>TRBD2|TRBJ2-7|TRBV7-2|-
TGTGCCAGCAGCCAAGATCGAGCGGGAGGGCTTGACGAGCAGTACTTC
CASSQDRAGGLDEQYF
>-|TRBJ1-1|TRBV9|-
TGTGCCAGCAGCGTAGGAGGAGGGTTAGGGGACACTGAAGCTTTCTTT
CASSVGGGLGDTEAFF
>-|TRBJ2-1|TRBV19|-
TGTGCCAGTAGTGGGGTGCAGGGAGGCAATGAGCAGTTCTTC
CASSGVQGGNEQFF
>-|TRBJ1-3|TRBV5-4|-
TGTGCCAGCAGCCTAGGGGGTCCAGGAAACACCATATATTTT
CASSLGGPGNTIYF
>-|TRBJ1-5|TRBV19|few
TGTGCCAGTAGTCCCTCCGTGTTCGGGAATCAGCCCCAGCATTTT
CASSPSVFGNQPQHF